The entry below gives a single TCR beta chain sequence along with its context. This clonotype came up many times. Its antigen specificity is not known. No per-base quality is available; no much larger clone lies one base away. This specimen belongs to a study of read filtering for tumor transcriptome and immune sequencing (TCRdb year 2020). General notes on the study: Of the patients in the cohort, around 18 were male and around 14 were female, and their mean age was approximately 71 years, with a range of about 45 to 90. Under revised international staging, about eight patients fell into R-ISS I, some 15 into R-ISS II and roughly 7 into R-ISS III. After DNase treatment, whole-transcriptome libraries were prepared with the TruSeq RNA Access Library Prep Kit. Per sample, about 4.05 to 10.27 million TCR-region mapped reads were obtained with IR-seq, compared with only 85 to 1273 with RNA-seq. The study compared TCR repertoires from targeted immune repertoire sequencing and bulk whole-transcriptome sequencing run on the same bone marrow samples. As a main aim, a read-filtering strategy for immune repertoire data was addressed, with the specific question being whether clonotypes supported by a single read should be removed. Broader findings and caveats from the paper: The sorted CD138-negative fraction was not purified T cells but a mixed bone marrow immune population. Clonotypes were captured by IR-seq at much higher depth and more reliably than by RNA-seq, and smaller IR-seq throughput was sufficient for identification of most shared clonotypes. The correlation between IR-seq and RNA-seq shared clonotype proportions rose when single-read clonotypes were removed. In IR-seq, single-read clonotypes were roughly 82% of clonotypes but about 3.5% of total reads; in RNA-seq they were roughly three quarters of clonotypes and 35% to 45% of reads.

Every patient had bone marrow sampled at the time of active disease. Isolation of bone marrow mononuclear cells was performed by Ficoll-Hypaque density gradient centrifugation. Myeloma plasma cells were removed and CD138-negative cells were obtained by negative selection following labeling with CD138 magnetic microbeads on a MACS separator. Flow cytometry on an Attune NxT with CD138 antibodies was used to check the purity of the isolated cells. Total RNA was extracted with TRIzol reagent and quantified with a NanoDrop spectrophotometer. Paired RNA-seq and IR-seq were performed on the CD138-negative bone marrow sample of each patient. V is cut back by 6 bases and J by 6 bases, with 9 bases in the junction unmatched. CDR1 and CDR2 were assigned from the germline V gene (reference sequence) as DFQATT and SNEGSKA. From cysteine to phenylalanine, the CDR3 is 15 amino acids long. Kept here is only the CDR3 DNA, which spans 45 bases and is read in frame from base 1.

TCR libraries were built from approximately 0.4 ug RNA with the Immunoverse kit, using molecular barcoded adaptors covering alpha/delta and beta/gamma chains. TCR library preparation used the same RNA that went into transcriptome sequencing. Sequencing of the TCR libraries was done on an Illumina HiSeq 4000 with 2 x 150 cycles. On the authors' methods: Using MiXCR, which included quality filtering and error correction, TCR reads were aligned to human V, D, J and C references and then assembled into CDR3 clonotypes. The tcR package in R was used to analyze clonotype counts and gene usage diversity. For inspection of raw mapping reads, RNA-seq reads were mapped by STAR aligner version 2.5.3a onto GRCh37 of the human genome. To test the effect of sequencing depth on detected clonotypes, IR-seq fastq files were randomly downsampled using Seqtk 1.3. TCRdb reanalyzed the raw reads on its own, using fastp at Q25 for trimming and MiXCR for clone calling, and kept in-frame beta chains. Records with the same CDR3 protein are collapsed into one entry carrying the most frequent genes and DNA. The V and J calls were not made by the authors but by TCRdb's processing. The sample table holds roughly 41,000 distinct CDR3 sequences, of which roughly an eighth were seen once. In total, the top ten clones hold 38% of the sample.

The chain is made from TRBV20-1 and TRBJ2-3; TRBD2 agrees with 13 junctional bases. The clonotype comes from a donor at least 40 years old with multiple myeloma. Sequencing was performed on a population of CD138-negative cells sorted from bone marrow. This sample's cell subset or site label indicates: bone marrow mononuclear cells depleted of CD138+ plasma/myeloma cells by negative magnetic selection. The CDR3 amino acid sequence is: CSAQTSGRALDTQYF. In nucleotides, the sequence is TGCAGTGCCCAAACTAGCGGGAGGGCCCTGGATACGCAGTATTTT.